The T cell receptor beta chain described here comes from a study of T cell responses to AZD1222 COVID-19 vaccine. Whole-study findings and limits: Clonal diversity was possibly underestimated; the donors were predominantly white British and more often female. There were repertoire samples only from the period after the peak T cell response. Of the AZD1222 recipients, only 5 or 6 were seropositive at baseline.

This CDR3 spans 15 amino acids. Unmatched junction bases numbered 6, after V lost 7 bases and J lost 2 bases. Germline CDR1 reads SGHNT; CDR2 reads YENEEA. Details on this clone: Its antigen remains unidentified.

TCRdb keeps only in-frame clones here, not all; method: immunoSEQ multiplex PCR. This table holds 90,000 to 150,000 clones, 85% to 90% found once. The chain links TRBV11-3 to TRBJ1-5, with 9 positions matching TRBD1. Sequencing was performed on peripheral blood, taken on day 0 of AZD1222 vaccination. This TCR came from an adult in good health. The CDR3 DNA follows: TGTGCCAGCACCCGGGACAGGGATCGCAATCAGCCCCAGCATTTT. Protein product: CASTRDRDRNQPQHF.